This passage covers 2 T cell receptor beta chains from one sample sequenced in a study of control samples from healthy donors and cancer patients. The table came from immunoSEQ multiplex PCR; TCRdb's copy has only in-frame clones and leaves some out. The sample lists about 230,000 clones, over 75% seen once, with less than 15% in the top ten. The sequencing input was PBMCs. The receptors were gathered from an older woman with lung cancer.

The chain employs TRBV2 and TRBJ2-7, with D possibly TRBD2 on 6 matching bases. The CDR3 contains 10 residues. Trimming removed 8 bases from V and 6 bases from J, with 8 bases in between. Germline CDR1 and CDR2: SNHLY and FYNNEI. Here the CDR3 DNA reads TGTGCCAGCCGGAGGGTCGAGCAGTACTTC. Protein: CASRRVEQYF.

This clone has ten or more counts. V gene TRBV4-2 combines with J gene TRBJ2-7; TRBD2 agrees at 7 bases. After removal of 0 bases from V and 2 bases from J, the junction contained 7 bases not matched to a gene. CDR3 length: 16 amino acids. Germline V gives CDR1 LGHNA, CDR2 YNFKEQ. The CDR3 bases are TGTGCCAGCAGCCAAGATTCGTCTAGCGGAGCCTACGAGCAGTACTTC. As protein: CASSQDSSSGAYEQYF.